This T cell receptor (beta chain) was sequenced during a study of cytotoxic CD8 clonotypes in ibrutinib-treated CLL. Study-wide results and caveats: Clonality went up at ibrutinib response and then declined back toward baseline at progression.

This CDR3 has 17 amino acids. J lost 2 bases, V lost 5 bases, and 10 bases had no gene match. From germline, CDR1 is KGHSH and CDR2 LQKENI. Of note for this clone: Its target is unknown.

Only in-frame clones appear in the TCRdb table, and some are missing; sequencing was by immunoSEQ multiplex PCR. The table records hundreds of thousands of clones, around 70% of them present only once. The gene calls are TRBV18 and TRBJ1-5, with 9 bases identical to TRBD1. The sequencing here drew on PBMCs, taken after 24 months of ibrutinib treatment. The receptor was isolated from a human donor with chronic lymphocytic leukemia. CDR3 protein: CASSEFGTGGGNQPQHF. The CDR3 DNA reads TGTGCCAGCTCAGAATTTGGAACAGGGGGCGGCAATCAGCCCCAGCATTTT.